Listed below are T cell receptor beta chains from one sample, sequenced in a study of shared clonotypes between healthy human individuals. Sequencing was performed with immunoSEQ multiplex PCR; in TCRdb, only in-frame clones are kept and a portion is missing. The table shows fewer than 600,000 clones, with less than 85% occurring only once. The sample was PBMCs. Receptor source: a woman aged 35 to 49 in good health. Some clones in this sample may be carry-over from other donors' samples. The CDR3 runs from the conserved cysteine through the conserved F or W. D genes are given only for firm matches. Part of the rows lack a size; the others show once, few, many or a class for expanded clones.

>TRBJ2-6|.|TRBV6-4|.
TGTGCCAGCAGTGCGTTAGCGGATGGCTCCAACGTCCTGACTTTC
CASSALADGSNVLTF
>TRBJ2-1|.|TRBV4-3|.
TGCGCCAGCAGCCAAGATTCGAGGGGTTACAATGAGCAGTTCTTC
CASSQDSRGYNEQFF
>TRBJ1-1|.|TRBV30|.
TGTGCCTGGAGGCCCCAGGGTTTTAAAGCTTTCTTT
CAWRPQGFKAFF
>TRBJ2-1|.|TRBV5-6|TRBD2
TGTGCCAGCAGCTTCCTAGCGGGAGGGAACAATGAGCAGTTCTTC
CASSFLAGGNNEQFF
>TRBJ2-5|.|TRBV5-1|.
TGCGCCAGCAGCCGAGGAGCCGGGTTGGGGGAGACCCAGTACTTC
CASSRGAGLGETQYF
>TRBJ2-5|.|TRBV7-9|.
TGTGCCAGCAGCAAAGGGGGGGAGACCCAGTACTTC
CASSKGGETQYF
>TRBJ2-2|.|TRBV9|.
TGTGCCAGCAGCCTACTAGGGTACGGGGAGCTGTTTTTT
CASSLLGYGELFF
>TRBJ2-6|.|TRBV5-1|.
TGCGCCAGCAGGGAACAGGCTTCTGGGGCCAACGTCCTGACTTTC
CASREQASGANVLTF
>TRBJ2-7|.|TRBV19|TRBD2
TGTGCCAGTAGTGACCGCCCCTGGCGGGAGGGTTACGAGCAGTACTTC
CASSDRPWREGYEQYF
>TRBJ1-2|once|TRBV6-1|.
TGTGCCAGCAGCGCCGAGGTCAGGGGAAGTGGCTACACCTTC
CASSAEVRGSGYTF
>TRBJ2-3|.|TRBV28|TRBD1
TGTGCCAGCAGTCTCCAGGGGGCTATAGATACGCAGTATTTT
CASSLQGAIDTQYF
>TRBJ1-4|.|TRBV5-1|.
.
CASSFGPGGEKLFF
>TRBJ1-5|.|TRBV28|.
TGTGCCAGCAGCCCAACAGGGATTGATCAGCCCCAGCATTTT
CASSPTGIDQPQHF
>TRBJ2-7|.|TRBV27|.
TGTGCCAGCAGTTTAGTGGACCACGGCGAGCAGTACTTC
CASSLVDHGEQYF
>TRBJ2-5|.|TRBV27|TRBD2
TGTGCCAGTTCTCCTTTGACTAGCGGGTCGGTCAAGACCCAGTACTTC
CASSPLTSGSVKTQYF
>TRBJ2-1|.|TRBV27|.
TGTGCCAGCAGTTTATTTAGCATCGATGAGCAGTTCTTC
CASSLFSIDEQFF
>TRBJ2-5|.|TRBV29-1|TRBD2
TGCAGCGTTGACGGGGCGGGAGGTAGAGAGACCCAGTACTTC
CSVDGAGGRETQYF
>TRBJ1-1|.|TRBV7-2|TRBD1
TGTGCCAGCAGCTTAGTGACAGGGGGCATGAACACTGAAGCTTTCTTT
CASSLVTGGMNTEAFF